This T cell receptor (beta chain) stems from a study of response to subunit inactivated influenza vaccine. Each CDR3 protein is one row after TCRdb ran MiXCR on the RT-PCR reads. The top ten clones hold roughly 6.4% of a sample with 650,000 to 800,000 distinct CDR3 sequences, over 11% of them seen once. Study findings and constraints: It was suggested by the authors that few new T cells are recruited by each seasonal influenza vaccination.

Germline V gene sequence: CDR1 SGHDN, CDR2 FVKESK. The CDR3 loop spans 14 amino acids. With V trimmed by 5 bases and J by 8 bases, 11 bases remained unmatched. Of note for this clonotype: Its cognate antigen is unknown.

Source: PBMCs from blood, taken roughly 2 weeks before vaccination. The V and J genes are TRBV14 and TRBJ2-7, with TRBD2 matching over 8 bases. The receptor was isolated from a man between 50 and 59 years old who received an inactivated influenza vaccine. CDR3: CASSANPGLVQQYF. The DNA of the CDR3 is TGTGCCAGCAGCGCAAACCCGGGACTAGTACAGCAGTACTTC.